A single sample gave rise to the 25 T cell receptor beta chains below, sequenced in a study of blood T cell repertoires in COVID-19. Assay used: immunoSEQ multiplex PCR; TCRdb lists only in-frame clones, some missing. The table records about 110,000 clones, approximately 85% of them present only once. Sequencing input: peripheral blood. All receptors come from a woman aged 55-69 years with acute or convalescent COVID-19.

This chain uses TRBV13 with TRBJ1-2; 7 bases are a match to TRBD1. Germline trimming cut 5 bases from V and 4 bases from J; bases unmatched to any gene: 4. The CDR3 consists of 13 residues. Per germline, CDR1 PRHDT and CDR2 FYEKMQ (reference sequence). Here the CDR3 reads CASSTRQGYGYTF. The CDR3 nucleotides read TGTGCCAGCAGCACGCGACAGGGCTATGGCTACACCTTC.

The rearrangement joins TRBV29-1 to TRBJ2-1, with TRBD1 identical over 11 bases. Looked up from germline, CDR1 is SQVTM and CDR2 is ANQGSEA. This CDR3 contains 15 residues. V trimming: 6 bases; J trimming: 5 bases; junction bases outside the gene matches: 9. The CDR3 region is CSVNTGTGGDNEQFF. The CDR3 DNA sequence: TGCAGCGTGAACACCGGGACAGGGGGGGACAATGAGCAGTTCTTC.

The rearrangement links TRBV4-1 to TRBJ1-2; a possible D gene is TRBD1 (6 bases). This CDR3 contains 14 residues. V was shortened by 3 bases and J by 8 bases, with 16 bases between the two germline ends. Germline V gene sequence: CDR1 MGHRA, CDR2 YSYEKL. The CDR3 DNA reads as TGCGCCAGCAGCCATCGCGCACAGGGTCGAGGCTACACCTTC. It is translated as CASSHRAQGRGYTF.

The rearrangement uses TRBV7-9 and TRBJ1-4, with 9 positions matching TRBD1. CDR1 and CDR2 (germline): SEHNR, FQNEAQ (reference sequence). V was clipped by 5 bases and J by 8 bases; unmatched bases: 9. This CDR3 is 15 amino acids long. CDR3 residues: CASSHDRGNGEKLFF. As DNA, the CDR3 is TGTGCCAGCAGCCACGACAGGGGGAATGGCGAAAAACTGTTTTTT.

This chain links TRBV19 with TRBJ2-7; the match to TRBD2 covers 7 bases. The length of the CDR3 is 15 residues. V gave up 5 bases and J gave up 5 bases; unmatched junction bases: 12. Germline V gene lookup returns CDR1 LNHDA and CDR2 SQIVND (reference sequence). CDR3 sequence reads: CASSPYPGGYHEQYF. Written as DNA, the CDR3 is TGTGCCAGTAGTCCCTACCCGGGGGGTTATCACGAGCAGTACTTC.

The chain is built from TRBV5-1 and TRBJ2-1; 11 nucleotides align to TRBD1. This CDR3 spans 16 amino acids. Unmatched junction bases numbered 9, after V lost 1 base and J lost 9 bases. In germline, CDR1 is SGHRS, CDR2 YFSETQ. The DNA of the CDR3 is TGCGCCAGCAGCTTGAGTCCGGGACAGGGGGGAGGTGAGCAGTTCTTC. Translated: CASSLSPGQGGGEQFF.

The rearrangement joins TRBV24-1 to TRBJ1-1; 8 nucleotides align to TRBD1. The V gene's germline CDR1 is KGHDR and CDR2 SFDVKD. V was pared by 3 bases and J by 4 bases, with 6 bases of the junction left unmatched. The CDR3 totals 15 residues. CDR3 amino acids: CATSDARQGFTEAFF. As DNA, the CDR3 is TGTGCCACCAGTGATGCTCGACAGGGGTTCACTGAAGCTTTCTTT.

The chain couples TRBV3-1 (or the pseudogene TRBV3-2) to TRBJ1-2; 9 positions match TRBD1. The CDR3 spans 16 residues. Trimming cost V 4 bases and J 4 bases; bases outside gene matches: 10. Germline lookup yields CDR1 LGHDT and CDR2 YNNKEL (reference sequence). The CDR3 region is CASSRAGTGHGYGYTF. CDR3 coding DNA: TGTGCCAGCAGCCGCGCCGGGACAGGGCATGGCTATGGCTACACCTTC.

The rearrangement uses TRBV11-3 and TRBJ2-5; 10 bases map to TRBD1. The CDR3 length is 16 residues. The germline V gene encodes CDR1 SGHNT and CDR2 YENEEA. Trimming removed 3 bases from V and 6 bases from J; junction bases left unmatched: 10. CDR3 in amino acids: CASSLGMTGGEQTQYF. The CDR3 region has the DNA TGTGCCAGCAGCTTGGGAATGACAGGGGGCGAGCAGACCCAGTACTTC.

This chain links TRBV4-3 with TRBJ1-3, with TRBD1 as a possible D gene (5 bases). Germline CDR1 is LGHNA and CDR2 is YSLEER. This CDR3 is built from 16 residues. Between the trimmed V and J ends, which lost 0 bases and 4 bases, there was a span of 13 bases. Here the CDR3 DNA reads TGCGCCAGCAGCCAAGATCGGTCAGGGCTAGGAAACACCATATATTTT. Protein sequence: CASSQDRSGLGNTIYF.

CDR3 DNA: TGTGCCTGGTCCCAGGGACAGGGAGGGGAGACCCAGTACTTC. Its translation: CAWSQGQGGETQYF. The V call is TRBV30, the J call TRBJ2-5; TRBD1 matches at 9 bases. The CDR3 runs 14 residues. V lost 5 bases, J lost 5 bases, and 9 bases stayed unmatched. Germline CDR1 reads GTSNPN; CDR2 reads SVGIG (reference sequence). Variable domain in full (rest from reference TRBV30 and TRBJ2-5): SQTIHQWPATLVQPVGSPLSLECTVEGTSNPNLYWYRQAAGRGLQLLFYSVGIGQISSEVPQNLSASRPQDRQFILSSKKLLLSDSGFYLCAWSQGQGGETQYFGPGTRLLVL.

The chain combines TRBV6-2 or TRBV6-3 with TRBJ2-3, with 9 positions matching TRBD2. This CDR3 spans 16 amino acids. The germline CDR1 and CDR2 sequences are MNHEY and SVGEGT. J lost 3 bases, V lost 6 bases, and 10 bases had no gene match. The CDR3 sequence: CASSEDSGGRTDTQYF. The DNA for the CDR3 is TGTGCCAGCAGCGAAGATAGCGGGGGCCGGACAGATACGCAGTATTTT.

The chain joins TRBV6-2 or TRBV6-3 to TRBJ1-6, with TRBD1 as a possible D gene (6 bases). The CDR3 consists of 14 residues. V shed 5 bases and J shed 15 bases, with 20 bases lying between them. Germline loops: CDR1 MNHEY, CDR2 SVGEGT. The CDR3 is CASSGQGRGIILHF. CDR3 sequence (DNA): TGTGCCAGCAGTGGCCAAGGCAGGGGAATCATCCTCCACTTT.

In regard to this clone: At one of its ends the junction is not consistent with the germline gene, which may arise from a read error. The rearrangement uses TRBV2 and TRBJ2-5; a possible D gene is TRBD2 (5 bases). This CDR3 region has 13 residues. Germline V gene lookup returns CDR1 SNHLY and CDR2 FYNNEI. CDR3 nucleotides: TGTGCCAGCAGTGAAGAACGGGAAGAGAGCCAGTACTTC. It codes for CASSEEREESQYF. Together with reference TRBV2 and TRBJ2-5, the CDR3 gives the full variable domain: EPEVTQTPSHQVTQMGQEVILRCVPISNHLYFYWYRQILGQKVEFLVSFYNNEISEKSEIFDDQFSVERPDGSNFTLKIRSTKLEDSAMYFCASSEEREESQYFGPGTRLLVL.

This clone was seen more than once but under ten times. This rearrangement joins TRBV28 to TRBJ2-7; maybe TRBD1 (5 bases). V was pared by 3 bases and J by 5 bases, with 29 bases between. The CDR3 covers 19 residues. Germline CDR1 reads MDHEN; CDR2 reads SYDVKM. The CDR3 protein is CASSFPDAPPTAPSDEQYF. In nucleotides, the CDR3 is TGTGCCAGCAGTTTTCCCGACGCGCCCCCGACAGCACCTTCCGACGAGCAGTACTTC.

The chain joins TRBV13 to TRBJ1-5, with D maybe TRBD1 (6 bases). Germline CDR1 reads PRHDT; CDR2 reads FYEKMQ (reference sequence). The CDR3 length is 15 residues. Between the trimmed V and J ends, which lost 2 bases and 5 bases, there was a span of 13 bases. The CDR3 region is CASSLMRRGHQPQHF. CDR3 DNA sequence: TGTGCCAGCAGCTTAATGCGCAGGGGTCATCAGCCCCAGCATTTT.

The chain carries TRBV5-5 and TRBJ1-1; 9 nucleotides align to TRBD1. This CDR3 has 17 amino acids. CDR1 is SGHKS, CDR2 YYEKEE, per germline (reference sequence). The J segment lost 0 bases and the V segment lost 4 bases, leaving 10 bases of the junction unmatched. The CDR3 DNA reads TGTGCCAGCAGCCCACGCGGGACAGGGAGTATGAACACTGAAGCTTTCTTT. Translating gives CASSPRGTGSMNTEAFF.

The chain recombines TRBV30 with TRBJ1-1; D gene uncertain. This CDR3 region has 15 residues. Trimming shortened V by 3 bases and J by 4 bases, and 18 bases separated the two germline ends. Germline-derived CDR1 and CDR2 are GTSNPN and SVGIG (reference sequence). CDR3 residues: CAWRSPGYGGTEAFF. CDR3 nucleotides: TGTGCCTGGAGGTCCCCCGGGTATGGAGGCACTGAAGCTTTCTTT.

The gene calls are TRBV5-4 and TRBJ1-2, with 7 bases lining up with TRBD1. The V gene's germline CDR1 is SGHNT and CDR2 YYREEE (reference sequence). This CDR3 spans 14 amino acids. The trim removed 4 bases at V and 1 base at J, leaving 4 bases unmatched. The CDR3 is CASSPRGHNYGYTF. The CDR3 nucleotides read TGTGCCAGCAGCCCTAGGGGGCATAACTATGGCTACACCTTC.

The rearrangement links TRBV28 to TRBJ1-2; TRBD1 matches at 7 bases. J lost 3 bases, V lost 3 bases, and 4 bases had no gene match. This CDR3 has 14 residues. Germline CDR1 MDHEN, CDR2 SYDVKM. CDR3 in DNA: TGTGCCAGCAGTTTGTACAGGGGAGACTATGGCTACACCTTC. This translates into CASSLYRGDYGYTF.

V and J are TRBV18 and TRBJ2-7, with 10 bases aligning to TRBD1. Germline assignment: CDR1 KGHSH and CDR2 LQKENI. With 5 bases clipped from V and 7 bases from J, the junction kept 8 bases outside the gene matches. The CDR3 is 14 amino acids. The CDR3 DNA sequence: TGTGCCAGCTCAGCCGGGACAGGGGTGGAGGAGCAGTACTTC. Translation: CASSAGTGVEEQYF.

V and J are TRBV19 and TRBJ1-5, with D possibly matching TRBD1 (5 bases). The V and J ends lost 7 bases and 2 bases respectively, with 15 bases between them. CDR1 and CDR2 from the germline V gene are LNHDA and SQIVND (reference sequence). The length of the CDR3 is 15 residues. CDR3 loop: CASIGEGLGNQPQHF. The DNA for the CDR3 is TGTGCCAGTATTGGGGAGGGGTTAGGCAATCAGCCCCAGCATTTT.

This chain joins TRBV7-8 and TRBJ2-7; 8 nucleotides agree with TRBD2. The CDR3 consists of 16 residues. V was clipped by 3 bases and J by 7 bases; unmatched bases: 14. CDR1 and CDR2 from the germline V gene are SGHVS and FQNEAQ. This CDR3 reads CASSFGGGPGVREQYF. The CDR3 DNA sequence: TGTGCCAGCAGCTTCGGGGGGGGACCCGGGGTGAGGGAGCAGTACTTC.

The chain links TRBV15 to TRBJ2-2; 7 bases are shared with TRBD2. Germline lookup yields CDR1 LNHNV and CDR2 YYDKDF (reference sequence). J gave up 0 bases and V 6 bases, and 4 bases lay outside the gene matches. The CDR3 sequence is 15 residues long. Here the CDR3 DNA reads TGTGCCACCAGACCTAGCGGATCGAACACCGGGGAGCTGTTTTTT. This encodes CATRPSGSNTGELFF.

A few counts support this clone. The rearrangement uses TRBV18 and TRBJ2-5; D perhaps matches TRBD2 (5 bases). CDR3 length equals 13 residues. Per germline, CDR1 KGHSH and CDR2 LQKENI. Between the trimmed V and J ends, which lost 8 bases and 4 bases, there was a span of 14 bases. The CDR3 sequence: CASRGPSGETQYF. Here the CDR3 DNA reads TGTGCCAGCCGCGGACCAAGCGGAGAGACCCAGTACTTC. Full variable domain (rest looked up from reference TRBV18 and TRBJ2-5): NAGVMQNPRHLVRRRGQEARLRCSPMKGHSHVYWYRQLPEEGLKFMVYLQKENIIDESGMPKERFSAEFPKEGPSILRIQQVVRGDSAAYFCASRGPSGETQYFGPGTRLLVL.